This T cell receptor (beta chain) was captured in a study of blood T cell repertoires in COVID-19. Study summary: Samples came from the United States, Italy and Spain, spanning acute and convalescent COVID-19. T cells, B-cell-depleted T cells, or PBMCs supplied cDNA or gDNA.

V dropped 7 bases and J dropped 7; count of bases not matched to a gene: 15. The V gene's germline CDR1 is LNHDA and CDR2 SQIVND (reference sequence). The CDR3 loop spans 15 amino acids. In the original workflow: Reference gene primer amplification gave estimated nucleated cell counts. Profiled with immunoSEQ multiplex PCR; TCRdb holds only in-frame clones, not every one. The V and J calls and clone size are taken from that table; D and trimming were inferred from the DNA. This table holds approximately 220,000 clones, around four fifths found once. This clone was detected only once. The sequenced material came from peripheral blood. This TCR was recovered from a woman in her sixties or seventies with acute or convalescent COVID-19. The chain recombines TRBV19 with TRBJ1-1; 7 positions agree with TRBD1. In nucleotides, the CDR3 is TGTGCCAGTACTACGAACCGGGACAGCAACTTTGAAGCTTTCTTT. The encoded protein is CASTTNRDSNFEAFF.